The entry below describes one TCR gamma chain. For each case, the template was genomic DNA from ten roughly 4.6-µm formalin-fixed paraffin-embedded scrolls. The TRG library came from 200 to 250 ng of biopsy DNA amplified with LymphoTrack primers. TCRdb called clones from the multiplex PCR reads again using CATT. The sample includes about 750 gamma-chain clones, 50% of them seen just once. These data are taken from a study of intestinal T cells in coeliac disease. Overall study: Mean age was approximately 16 for coeliac patients versus 45 to 55 for controls.

V dropped 8 bases and J dropped 10; count of bases not matched to a gene: 8. CDR3 size: 12 residues. The sequence came from a human donor with celiac disease. Input material: a duodenal biopsy. This chain joins TRGV10 and TRGJP1. TRGV10 is flagged as an ORF with uncertain function. The CDR3 DNA reads TGTGCTGCGTGGGATTTTTATTGGTTCAAGATATTT. Translated: CAAWDFYWFKIF.